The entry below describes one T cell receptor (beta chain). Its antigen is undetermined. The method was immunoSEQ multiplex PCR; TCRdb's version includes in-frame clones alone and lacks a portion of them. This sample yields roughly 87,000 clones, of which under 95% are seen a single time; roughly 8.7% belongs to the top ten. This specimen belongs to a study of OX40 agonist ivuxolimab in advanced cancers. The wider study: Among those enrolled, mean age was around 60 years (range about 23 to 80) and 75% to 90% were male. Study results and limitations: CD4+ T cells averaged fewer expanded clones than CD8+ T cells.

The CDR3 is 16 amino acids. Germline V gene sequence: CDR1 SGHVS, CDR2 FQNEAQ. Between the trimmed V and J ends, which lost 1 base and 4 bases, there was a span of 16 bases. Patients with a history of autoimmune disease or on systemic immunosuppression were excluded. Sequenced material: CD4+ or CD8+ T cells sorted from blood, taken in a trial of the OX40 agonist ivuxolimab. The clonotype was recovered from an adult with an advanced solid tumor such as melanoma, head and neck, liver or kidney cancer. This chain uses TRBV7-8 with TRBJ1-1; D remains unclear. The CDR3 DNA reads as TGTGCCAGCAGCTTAGGAGGGTATTTGGGTGGCACTGAAGCTTTCTTT. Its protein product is CASSLGGYLGGTEAFF. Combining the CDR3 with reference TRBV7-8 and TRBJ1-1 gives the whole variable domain GAGVSQSPRYKVAKRGQDVALRCDPISGHVSLFWYQQALGQGPEFLTYFQNEAQLDKSGLPSDRFFAERPEGSVSTLKIQRTQQEDSAVYLCASSLGGYLGGTEAFFGQGTRLTVV.